This T cell receptor beta chain derives from a study of blood T cell repertoires in COVID-19. Study overall: Both acute and convalescent COVID-19 samples were obtained from the United States, Italy and Spain. The cDNA or gDNA used as material had been derived from T cells, B-cell-depleted T cells, or PBMCs.

Germline lookup yields CDR1 MNHNS and CDR2 SASEGT. V dropped 2 bases and J dropped 2; count of bases not matched to a gene: 2. CDR3 length: 14 residues. Recruits, aged roughly 18 to 95 years, lived in 24 US areas. Two consecutive negative NP/OP PCR tests, clearance, or resolved symptoms defined Cohort 3 recovery. The method was immunoSEQ multiplex PCR; TCRdb's version includes in-frame clones alone and lacks a portion of them. This sample has roughly 300,000 clones, with 86% found just once. This TCR derives from a young woman who had recovered from COVID-19. The chain couples TRBV6-1 to TRBJ2-7, with 8 bases aligning to TRBD1. The sequencing input was PBMCs or T cells enriched from blood (not recorded which). The CDR3 DNA is TGTGCCAGCAGTGAATACAGGGGGGCCTACGAGCAGTACTTC. This encodes CASSEYRGAYEQYF.